Detailed here is one T cell receptor beta chain. The antigen remains undetermined. The CDR3 spans 18 residues. The germline V and J ends were trimmed by 2 bases and 0 bases, with 20 bases remaining between them. Germline-derived CDR1 and CDR2 are LNHDA and SQIVND (reference sequence). This specimen comes from a study of brain T cells in children with intractable seizures. General study points: Only CDR3 sequence similarity suggested viral specificity, without known HCMV serostatus.

The time point: blood from clinic visit 5 months post-surgery; TSC patient then seizure free. Before surgery, patients took at least one anti-epileptic drug. Using immunoSEQ multiplex PCR, the repertoire was profiled, and TCRdb retains in-frame clones only, with some absent. The data hold about 350,000 clones, with about 94% observed a single time. Source: peripheral blood, taken roughly 5 months after surgery. This sequence was found in a boy under two years old with tuberous sclerosis and intractable seizures. The chain joins TRBV19 to TRBJ2-7; TRBD2 is a possible D gene (8 bases). CDR3 sequence (DNA): TGTGCCAGTAGTATAACGGCAACTAGCGGACAGGACTCCTACGAGCAGTACTTC. Protein sequence: CASSITATSGQDSYEQYF. The full variable domain, its missing parts supplied by reference TRBV19 and TRBJ2-7, is DGGITQSPKYLFRKEGQNVTLSCEQNLNHDAMYWYRQDPGQGLRLIYYSQIVNDFQKGDIAEGYSVSREKKESFPLTVTSAQKNPTAFYLCASSITATSGQDSYEQYFGPGTRLTVT.